This T cell receptor (beta chain) derives from a study of T cell responses to AZD1222 COVID-19 vaccine. Study-level findings and limits: Spike-specific TCR breadth and depth were elevated following two AZD1222 doses. Clonal diversity was possibly underestimated, and the donors were mostly white British, with more females. Regions 160-218 and 743-854 dominated among vaccine-associated CD4 TCRs spanning spike. Reportedly, nearly half of unique spike TCRs recognized epitopes outside B.1.351/B.1.1.7 mutations.

Libraries were prepared by immunoSEQ multiplex PCR; TCRdb keeps only in-frame clonotypes and omits some of them. This sample has over 50,000 clones, with around nine tenths found just once. Trimming took 0 bases from V and 3 from J, leaving 9 bases between them. The CDR3 runs to 15 residues. The V gene's germline CDR1 is LNHNV and CDR2 YYDKDF (reference sequence). Comment on this clone: Its antigen is unidentified.

The J gene is TRBJ1-5, the V gene TRBV15; D not certain. The sample in question was peripheral blood, obtained on day 0 of AZD1222 vaccination. The TCR sequence derives from an adult in good health. The CDR3 bases are TGTGCCACCAGCAGAGAAGCGGAAAACAATCAGCCCCAGCATTTT. This gives the protein CATSREAENNQPQHF.